This TCR delta chain was recorded in a study of delta chains in infants with herpesvirus infections. Study outcomes and limitations: About 20% of the 18 CMV-infected infants carried the public Vdelta1 clonotype, including one congenital.

By share, this clone counts as large. Its antigen remains unknown. V lost 2 bases and J lost 0; bases outside the gene matches: 22. CDR1 is TSWWSYY and CDR2 is QGS in the germline V gene. The length of the CDR3 is 22 residues. Gamma-chain- and delta-chain-specific primers converted PBMC RNA into TCR cDNA. TCRdb ran CATT on the RT-PCR reads. The profile shows 350 to 400 delta-chain clones, approximately 14% of them singletons. Source: peripheral blood, taken at time point 1 of longitudinal follow-up. The chain uses TRDV1 and TRDJ1; 9 nucleotides match TRDD2. The TCR originated in a human donor who was a Ugandan infant, either HIV-exposed or HIV-unexposed (not recorded which). CDR3 in amino acids: CALGEYLAVPFLRLRYTDKLIF. In nucleotides, the CDR3 is TGTGCTCTTGGGGAATACCTTGCAGTACCCTTCCTACGTCTCCGTTACACCGATAAACTCATCTTT.